Here is one TCR beta chain with its context. There is no known antigen for this receptor. No per-base quality is available; no much larger clone lies one base away. Using the deep immunoSEQ assay, TCR CDR3 regions were amplified from genomic DNA by multiplex PCR. Genomic DNA extracted from each cell subset was distributed evenly over all wells of several immunoSEQ 96-well plates, and each plate served as one replicate. Each replicate PCR for sorted subsets received about 200 ng genomic DNA, equal to 30,000 or so T cell genomes. The purified libraries were quantified using a Qubit 3.0 fluorometer, sized with a Bioanalyzer 2100, and then quantified again using the KAPA Library Quantification kit. A separate single-read 150-cycle Illumina NextSeq 550 flow cell was used to sequence each immunoSEQ 96-well plate. For the original study's pipeline: Because the immunoSEQ output included only junctional sequences and no quality scores, the filtering could not be the same as the filtering used for full-length reads. Sequences were annotated with PyIR, a Python wrapper for IgBLAST v1.9, and V/J genes and CDR3 were assigned using IMGT germline references. Reads with weak V/J assignments (E-value above 1e-6), missing CDR3, stop codons, out-of-frame junctions, or ambiguous translated residues were removed. V3J clonotypes were defined by identical inferred V gene, J gene, and CDR3 amino acid sequence. Percentage overlap between repertoires was calculated by dividing the number of shared unique clonotypes by the size of the smaller repertoire. Richness of each repertoire was evaluated using RTK rarefaction, the Chao1 estimator, and Recon v2.1 estimates of unobserved clonotypes. For all TCRbeta clonotypes obtained by the gDNA method from a few donors, generation probabilities were computed with OLGA. Held by TCRdb, this immuneACCESS table contains in-frame sequences only and omits some clones. Under half of the omission traces to an unresolved V gene where checked; the cause of the rest is unknown. That table gives V, J and clone size, and the DNA gave D and trimming. Here the sample has some 2.4 million clones; 80% to 95% occur a single time. The ten largest clones represent around 0.4% of the sample.

The source of the sample is a study of shared clonotypes between healthy human individuals (dated by TCRdb to 2020 to 2022). Concerning the study at large: The cohort included three men and a couple of women between 18 and 49 years of age. For each donor, CD4 naive and CD4 memory were each run on three plates, CD8 naive on two plates, and CD8 memory on one plate. To estimate repertoire size and how much clonotype sharing occurs between individuals, the study deeply sequenced the blood TCR repertoires of five healthy adults. To increase sequencing depth and limit assay-specific biases, different laboratories used diverse techniques to prepare libraries and sequence TCR repertoires. Leukapheresis yielded between about 0.85 and 10 billion PBMCs per donor.

Study-wide findings and limitations: About 5% of naive CD4, approximately 3.7% of naive CD8, about 2.4% of memory CD4, and 0.4% of memory CD8 clonotypes were shared across a handful of donors. Compared with non-shared clonotypes, the clonotypes found in all four sorted-subset donors had higher generation probabilities. Because the study included a small number of donors, the genetic and exposure-history diversity represented was limited. Sampling was restricted to blood, and TCR repertoires in tissues likely differ from the TCR repertoires found in blood. Even with the large sequencing depth, rarefaction of the sorted-subset datasets indicated that sequencing was incomplete. Pairwise subsampling led to the expectation that sequencing depth would affect the degree of clonotype sharing among donors. Naive subsets generally had larger estimated clonotype richness than memory subsets.

Spanning cysteine to phenylalanine, the CDR3 consists of 16 amino acids. Only the CDR3 DNA stays, 48 bases, in frame from base 1. CDR1 and CDR2 were assigned from the germline V gene as SGDLS and YYNGEE. V drops 4 bases and J drops 6 bases, leaving 23 bases in between. The donors were healthy, HIV-negative adults with no recently reported acute infections or vaccinations. Every donor was a Caucasian adult living in Nashville, Tennessee, USA. CD4+ T cells were enriched through magnetic negative selection, after which naive cells were positively selected on CD45RA and the remaining negative fraction served as the memory subset. Blood was collected by leukapheresis, and PBMCs were isolated by Ficoll-Histopaque density gradient centrifugation and then cryopreserved in liquid nitrogen vapor phase. Purity and quantity of every magnetically sorted T cell population were checked by analytical flow cytometry. Each sorted fraction had its genomic DNA isolated and then quantified by UV absorbance on a Nanodrop 2000c.

What was sequenced was naive CD4+ T cells from PBMCs. The intended sense of this specimen's cell subset or site label: CD45RA+ positively selected. The sequence is built from TRBV9 and TRBJ2-7, with the D gene uncertain. The receptor was derived from a man between 18 and 35 years old in good health. Some clones in this sample may be carry-over from other donors' samples. At the DNA level, the sequence is TGTGCCAGCAGCCCCACCGGCCTTCCCGACACGGGCGAGCAGTACTTC. Translated, it gives CASSPTGLPDTGEQYF.